These 9 T cell receptor beta chains share one sample of origin, sequenced in a study of blood T cell repertoires in COVID-19. Method: immunoSEQ multiplex PCR; TCRdb's copy keeps in-frame clones and lacks some. This sample has tens of thousands of clones; roughly 86% occur once, and the top ten carry roughly an eighth. Material: peripheral blood. The receptors were sampled from a human donor with active COVID-19. The donor label of this sample is uncertain.

The chain uses TRBV13 and TRBJ2-7; TRBD2 aligns across 8 bases. This CDR3 comprises 14 residues. The junction had 7 bases not matched to a gene; V was cut back by 3 bases and J by 6 bases. The germline gives CDR1 PRHDT, CDR2 FYEKMQ (reference sequence). CDR3 in amino acids: CASSFRGGRIEQYF. The CDR3 region has the DNA TGTGCCAGCAGCTTCCGGGGGGGCCGGATCGAGCAGTACTTC.

This rearrangement joins TRBV3-1 (or the pseudogene TRBV3-2) to TRBJ2-1, with unresolved D. V was cut by 1 base and J by 2 bases, with 9 bases left in between. The CDR3 has 15 residues. Germline loops: CDR1 LGHDT, CDR2 YNNKEL (reference sequence). CDR3 nucleotide sequence: TGTGCCAGCAGCCAAGTGGGCCGAGCCTACAATGAGCAGTTCTTC. It codes for CASSQVGRAYNEQFF.

V gene TRBV18 combines with J gene TRBJ1-2, with TRBD1 matching 7 bases. The germline CDR1 and CDR2 sequences are KGHSH and LQKENI. The CDR3 sequence is 13 residues long. V was pared by 6 bases and J by 6 bases, with 7 bases of the junction left unmatched. The CDR3 coding sequence is TGTGCCAGCTCCCCAGGGACAGATCATGGCTACACCTTC. It encodes CASSPGTDHGYTF.

V is TRBV15 and J is TRBJ1-6; no reliable D call. The CDR3 length is 15 residues. Trimming removed 1 base from V and 5 bases from J, with 9 bases in between. Per the germline V gene, CDR1 is LNHNV and CDR2 is YYDKDF (reference sequence). The CDR3 is CATSRGRLDNSPLHF. The CDR3 region has the DNA TGTGCCACCAGCAGAGGTCGGCTAGATAATTCACCCCTCCACTTT. Variable domain in full (rest from reference TRBV15 and TRBJ1-6): DAMVIQNPRYQVTQFGKPVTLSCSQTLNHNVMYWYQQKSSQAPKLLFHYYDKDFNNEADTPDNFQSRRPNTSFCFLDIRSPGLGDTAMYLCATSRGRLDNSPLHFGNGTRLTVT.

This chain joins TRBV18 and TRBJ2-1; TRBD1 is a possible D gene (6 bases). The CDR3 contains 14 residues. Per germline, CDR1 KGHSH and CDR2 LQKENI. Trimming left V 3 bases short and J 10 bases short, with 16 bases between. The CDR3 reads CASSPPNSGTEQFF. The DNA for the CDR3 is TGTGCCAGCTCACCGCCTAACTCCGGGACAGAGCAGTTCTTC.

This chain links TRBV6-2 or TRBV6-3 with TRBJ2-1, with 14 bases lining up with TRBD2. Germline lookup yields CDR1 MNHEY and CDR2 SVGEGT. J was trimmed by 4 bases and V by 5 bases; bases with no gene match: 16. The CDR3 runs 20 residues. DNA for the CDR3: TGTGCCAGCAGTCGCGTCTTGACTAGCGGGGGGGCCAGCATGTACAATGAGCAGTTCTTC. Protein sequence: CASSRVLTSGGASMYNEQFF.

The chain has TRBV11-2 and TRBJ2-3; possibly TRBD1 for D (6 bases). The CDR3 sequence is 13 residues long. V was shortened by 5 bases and J by 4 bases, with 10 bases between the two germline ends. CDR1 and CDR2 (germline): SGHAT, FQNNGV. CDR3 amino acids: CASSKQGPDTQYF. CDR3 DNA: TGTGCCAGCAGCAAACAGGGTCCAGATACGCAGTATTTT.

The chain is built from TRBV7-9 and TRBJ1-2; no reliable D call. V lost 3 bases and J lost 4, with 9 bases in between. From germline, CDR1 is SEHNR and CDR2 FQNEAQ (reference sequence). The CDR3 is 13 residues long. The CDR3 is CASSFTYPYGYTF. CDR3 sequence (DNA): TGTGCCAGCAGCTTCACATATCCCTATGGCTACACCTTC.

The CDR3 protein is CASSDLGTGNGEQYF. For the CDR3, the DNA is TGTGCCAGCAGTGACCTCGGGACAGGGAACGGCGAGCAGTACTTC. The genes are TRBV25-1 and TRBJ2-7, with TRBD1 identical over 9 bases. With 3 bases clipped from V and 6 bases from J, the junction kept 9 bases outside the gene matches. CDR1 and CDR2 from the germline V gene are MGHDK and SYGVNS. The length of the CDR3 is 15 residues.